Below, 25 T cell receptor beta chains from the same sample are listed, as sequenced in a study of cytomegalovirus exposure and HLA in healthy donors. The PCR employed 60 Vbeta primers together with 13 Jbeta primers. Sequencing was performed with immunoSEQ multiplex PCR; in TCRdb, only in-frame clones are kept and a portion is missing. The repertoire has approximately 100,000 clones, roughly 80% of them found once; the top ten carry 3.5% to 4%. Sequences were obtained from PBMCs. These receptors came from a man aged 55 to 70 in good health and CMV-seronegative.

This clone turned up a few times. The gene calls are TRBV28 and TRBJ2-1, with TRBD1 as a possible D gene (5 bases). The CDR3 length is 12 residues. Trimming removed 1 base from V and 13 bases from J, with 11 bases in between. The germline V gene encodes CDR1 MDHEN and CDR2 SYDVKM. The CDR3 here is CASSLYTQGQFF. As DNA, the CDR3 is TGTGCCAGCAGTTTATATACGCAGGGCCAGTTCTTC.

The chain combines TRBV7-2 with TRBJ1-3; 7 bases are shared with TRBD1. CDR1 is SGHTA and CDR2 is FQGNSA in the germline V gene. The CDR3 is 14 amino acids. V shed 5 bases and J 4 bases; nucleotides not matched to a gene: 5. CDR3 loop: CASSQGGGGNTIYF. The DNA for the CDR3 is TGTGCCAGCAGCCAGGGGGGAGGAGGAAACACCATATATTTT.

This clone was picked up one time. The V and J genes are TRBV7-2 and TRBJ1-2; 8 bases are a match to TRBD1. The CDR3 loop spans 14 amino acids. After removal of 6 bases from V and 3 bases from J, the junction contained 6 bases not matched to a gene. Per the germline V gene, CDR1 is SGHTA and CDR2 is FQGNSA. CDR3 region: CASSLDREDYGYTF. The CDR3 coding sequence is TGTGCCAGCAGTTTGGACAGGGAGGACTATGGCTACACCTTC. Filled out from reference TRBV7-2 and TRBJ1-2, the complete variable domain reads GAGVSQSPSNKVTEKGKDVELRCDPISGHTALYWYRQSLGQGLEFLIYFQGNSAPDKSGLPSDRFSAERTGGSVSTLTIQRTQQEDSAVYLCASSLDREDYGYTFGSGTRLTVV.

This rearrangement joins TRBV11-1 to TRBJ1-1; D unresolved. V was shortened by 4 bases and J by 3 bases, with 18 bases between the two germline ends. The CDR3 runs 16 residues. Looked up from germline, CDR1 is SGHAT and CDR2 is FQDESV (reference sequence). CDR3 sequence (DNA): TGTGCCAGCAGCTCCCAGTCCCCGAGACATTACACTGAAGCTTTCTTT. Translated: CASSSQSPRHYTEAFF.

In its sample, this clone was seen many times. The chain has TRBV7-9 and TRBJ2-5; a weak D match, TRBD1 (6 bases). The germline gives CDR1 SEHNR, CDR2 FQNEAQ (reference sequence). The ends were cut back, 5 bases at V and 4 bases at J, with 14 bases in the middle. The CDR3 runs to 14 residues. The CDR3 is CASSPRTVTETQYF. DNA for the CDR3: TGTGCCAGCAGCCCCCGGACAGTCACAGAGACCCAGTACTTC.

This chain uses TRBV27 with TRBJ1-6, with D unresolved. The germline V gene encodes CDR1 MNHEY and CDR2 SMNVEV (reference sequence). Trimming cost V 4 bases and J 0 bases, with 10 bases left between them. The CDR3 is 16 residues long. The CDR3 region is CASSSSWSSYNSPLHF. The CDR3 DNA follows: TGTGCCAGCAGTTCTAGTTGGAGCTCCTATAATTCACCCCTCCACTTT.

This clone was seen only a few times. V is TRBV12-5 and J is TRBJ2-7, with TRBD1 identical over 11 bases. The CDR3 contains 16 residues. Trimming took 5 bases from V and 3 from J; bases not matched to a gene: 9. Germline V gives CDR1 LGHNT, CDR2 FRNRAP. The CDR3 sequence is CASGPRPGQGDYEQYF. DNA for the CDR3: TGTGCTAGTGGTCCCAGGCCGGGACAGGGGGACTACGAGCAGTACTTC.

The chain couples TRBV7-8 to TRBJ2-3, with 7 nucleotides matching TRBD1. With V trimmed by 3 bases and J by 4 bases, 1 base remained unmatched. The CDR3 loop spans 13 amino acids. From germline, CDR1 is SGHVS and CDR2 FQNEAQ. The CDR3, as DNA: TGTGCCAGCAGCTTTCAGGGGGCAGATACGCAGTATTTT. The encoded protein is CASSFQGADTQYF.

This chain connects TRBV7-2 to TRBJ1-1; possibly TRBD1 for D (5 bases). Deletions cut 1 base from V and 11 bases from J, with 14 bases between. There are 13 residues in the CDR3. CDR1 is SGHTA and CDR2 is FQGNSA in the germline V gene. CDR3 amino acids: CASSLEGRPPAFF. The CDR3 coding sequence is TGTGCCAGCAGCTTAGAGGGGAGGCCCCCTGCTTTCTTT.

The V call is TRBV6-1, the J call TRBJ2-1, with D uncertain. Germline CDR1 reads MNHNS; CDR2 reads SASEGT. The CDR3 is 16 amino acids. The V gene lost 2 bases and the J gene lost 0 bases, with 11 bases spanning the gap. As DNA, the CDR3 is TGTGCCAGCAGTGAAAGTTGGCGGAGCTCCTACAATGAGCAGTTCTTC. Translation: CASSESWRSSYNEQFF.

This clone was detected ten times or more. The chain uses TRBV7-8 and TRBJ1-5; TRBD1 is a possible D gene (5 bases). Germline CDR1 SGHVS, CDR2 FQNEAQ. Deletions cut 0 bases from V and 6 bases from J, with 18 bases between. The CDR3 sequence is 17 residues long. The CDR3 sequence is CASSLATGHPASQPQHF. In DNA, the CDR3 is TGTGCCAGCAGCTTAGCTACAGGCCACCCAGCTAGTCAGCCCCAGCATTTT.

The chain couples TRBV4-1 to TRBJ1-1; no definite D call. V was shortened by 2 bases and J by 0 bases, with 10 bases between the two germline ends. Germline V gene data show CDR1 as MGHRA and CDR2 as YSYEKL. The CDR3 length is 15 residues. CDR3 bases: TGCGCCAGCAGCCAAAGAAGGGAGTTGAACACTGAAGCTTTCTTT. Protein sequence: CASSQRRELNTEAFF.

The chain couples TRBV4-3 to TRBJ1-1; perhaps TRBD1 as D (6 bases). This CDR3 has 16 amino acids. The germline V gene has CDR1 LGHNA and CDR2 YSLEER. Trimming stripped 3 bases from V and 3 bases from J, with 17 bases between. The CDR3 loop is CASSHGPTGSDTEAFF. CDR3 DNA sequence: TGCGCCAGCAGCCACGGTCCCACAGGGTCTGACACTGAAGCTTTCTTT.

CDR3 sequence: CASSEAVARQRESPLHF. The CDR3 DNA reads as TGTGCCAGCAGTGAAGCGGTTGCCAGGCAGAGGGAATCACCCCTCCACTTT. The rearrangement joins TRBV6-1 to TRBJ1-6; D unclear. The CDR3 loop spans 17 amino acids. V lost 0 bases and J 10 bases, leaving 19 bases between the germline ends. Germline lookup yields CDR1 MNHNS and CDR2 SASEGT.

The chain employs TRBV28 and TRBJ1-5; maybe TRBD1 (6 bases). Trimming stripped 5 bases from V and 4 bases from J, with 15 bases between. There are 15 residues in the CDR3. Per the germline V gene, CDR1 is MDHEN and CDR2 is SYDVKM. The CDR3 coding sequence is TGTGCCAGCAGTCCGCCGGGGAGGGGGAATCAGCCCCAGCATTTT. As protein: CASSPPGRGNQPQHF.

This clone occurred a few times. The chain recombines TRBV6-1 with TRBJ1-2; 7 nucleotides agree with TRBD1. V trimming: 3 bases; J trimming: 0 bases; junction bases outside the gene matches: 10. Germline CDR1 and CDR2: MNHNS and SASEGT. The CDR3 has 17 residues. The CDR3 spells CASSELIRTGANYGYTF. For the CDR3, the DNA is TGTGCCAGCAGTGAGCTTATTCGGACAGGAGCTAACTATGGCTACACCTTC.

This rearrangement joins TRBV2 to TRBJ2-1; 9 bases are shared with TRBD1. This CDR3 has 16 amino acids. The junction had 7 bases not matched to a gene; V was cut back by 7 bases and J by 0 bases. CDR1 SNHLY and CDR2 FYNNEI come from the germline V gene. The CDR3 bases are TGTGCCAGCAAGGGACAGGGCGCTTACTCCTACAATGAGCAGTTCTTC. It yields the protein CASKGQGAYSYNEQFF.

The gene calls are TRBV19 and TRBJ1-2; 10 nucleotides line up with TRBD1. The CDR3 is 19 amino acids. Germline V lookup: CDR1 LNHDA, CDR2 SQIVND (reference sequence). The V gene end was trimmed by 6 bases and the J gene end by 4 bases; junction bases not matched to a gene: 20. The CDR3 loop is CASSPPPGQGRHFGYGYTF. CDR3 nucleotide sequence: TGTGCCAGTAGCCCGCCGCCGGGACAGGGGCGTCATTTCGGCTATGGCTACACCTTC.

This clone was seen a few times. The chain uses TRBV5-6 and TRBJ1-5; 7 bases are shared with TRBD1. V was clipped by 4 bases and J by 7 bases; unmatched bases: 8. Germline-derived CDR1 and CDR2 are SGHDT and YYEEEE. The CDR3 extends over 14 amino acids. CDR3 DNA sequence: TGTGCCAGCAGCCTCCAGGGGGTGCGGCAGCCCCAGCATTTT. It is translated as CASSLQGVRQPQHF.

This chain uses TRBV4-2 with TRBJ1-3, with D unresolved. The germline gives CDR1 LGHNA, CDR2 YNFKEQ. The CDR3 contains 15 residues. Trimming stripped 0 bases from V and 3 bases from J, with 9 bases between. CDR3 nucleotide sequence: TGTGCCAGCAGCCAAGAAGGGAGGGATGGAAACACCATATATTTT. This translates into CASSQEGRDGNTIYF.

The chain couples TRBV6-5 to TRBJ2-7; D not resolved. The CDR3 is made up of 11 amino acids. Per germline, CDR1 MNHEY and CDR2 SVGAGI. V was shortened by 6 bases and J by 4 bases, with 7 bases between the two germline ends. CDR3 region: CASSSVYEQYF. CDR3 nucleotides: TGTGCCAGCAGCTCCGTTTACGAGCAGTACTTC.

The CDR3 DNA sequence: TGTGCCAGCAGCCTACGACTAGCGGGGCCTAGCACAGATACGCAGTATTTT. It codes for CASSLRLAGPSTDTQYF. J is TRBJ2-3 and V is TRBV7-2, with TRBD2 identical over 11 bases. CDR3 length equals 17 residues. Germline loops: CDR1 SGHTA, CDR2 FQGNSA. J lost 0 bases, V lost 5 bases, and 7 bases had no gene match.

The V and J genes are TRBV21-1 and TRBJ2-2; no check of the table's D call, TRBD1, against the DNA was made. TRBV21-1 is a pseudogene. The CDR3 length is 16 residues. The CDR3: CASSKAKGGDPGELFF. The CDR3 DNA reads as TGTGCCAGCAGCAAAGCGAAAGGGGGAGATCCCGGGGAGCTGTTTTTT.

About this clone: A read error may be the cause here, since a much bigger clone is one base away. The chain joins TRBV30 to TRBJ1-3; D possibly corresponds to TRBD1 (7 bases). TRBJ2-2 explains the end of the DNA better; the J call may be wrong. From germline, CDR1 is GTSNPN and CDR2 SVGIG (reference sequence). The length of the CDR3 is 15 residues. CDR3 in amino acids: CVWSGQGEDTGELFF. CDR3 sequence (DNA): TGTGTCTGGAGTGGGCAGGGGGAGGACACCGGGGAGCTGTTTTTT.

The CDR3 bases are TGCGCCAGCAGCTCAAAACAGGGAAACTATGGCTACACCTTC. It codes for CASSSKQGNYGYTF. V usage is TRBV5-1 and J usage is TRBJ1-2, with D perhaps matching TRBD1 (6 bases). The CDR3 has 14 amino acids. V lost 3 bases and J 2 bases, leaving 11 bases between the germline ends. Germline CDR1 reads SGHRS; CDR2 reads YFSETQ.